The rows below give T cell receptor beta chains drawn from one sample of a study of cytomegalovirus exposure and HLA in healthy donors. Data came from immunoSEQ multiplex PCR; TCRdb stores just in-frame clones and leaves some out. In the table there are about 180,000 clones, 72% of which are singletons. The sequencing input was PBMCs. The origin of the receptors is a human donor in good health. Each CDR3 is given with its conserved first and last residue. Fields, in order: V gene, clone size, J gene, D gene, CDR3 protein, CDR3 DNA. A D gene is named only where the DNA matches it firmly. The listing skips clone size in some rows; elsewhere it reads once, few, many or a size class.

>TRBV9|NA|TRBJ2-7|TRBD2
CASSVDTSGGAQQYF
TGTGCCAGCAGCGTAGATACTAGCGGGGGCGCCCAGCAGTACTTC
>TRBV11-2|NA|TRBJ2-3|TRBD2
CASSLGAASGSTDTQYF
TGTGCCAGCAGCTTGGGGGCGGCTAGCGGGAGCACAGATACGCAGTATTTT
>TRBV2|few|TRBJ1-5|NA
CASSGVGRGNQPQHF
TGTGCCAGCAGTGGCGTCGGGAGGGGCAATCAGCCCCAGCATTTT
>TRBV6-5|NA|TRBJ2-7|TRBD2
CASRTSGGGRYEQYF
TGTGCCAGCAGAACTAGCGGGGGGGGACGTTACGAGCAGTACTTC
>TRBV4-2|NA|TRBJ1-2|TRBD1
CASSQEPQGVVGYTF
TGTGCCAGCAGCCAAGAGCCACAGGGGGTGGTTGGCTACACCTTC
>TRBV27|few|TRBJ1-3|NA
CASSPSVGSSGNTIYF
TGTGCCAGCAGTCCCAGCGTCGGGAGCTCTGGAAACACCATATATTTT
>TRBV7-9|NA|TRBJ1-1|NA
CASSKGATEAFF
TGTGCCAGCAGCAAAGGGGCGACTGAAGCTTTCTTT
>TRBV16|NA|TRBJ1-2|NA
CASSQSEAGTF
TGTGCCAGCAGCCAATCCGAGGCAGGGACCTTC
>TRBV15|NA|TRBJ1-1|NA
CATSPRRNTEAFF
TGTGCCACCAGCCCGAGGAGGAACACTGAAGCTTTCTTT
>TRBV15|NA|TRBJ1-2|TRBD1
CATSKGGDRQANYGYTF
TGTGCCACCAGCAAGGGGGGGGACAGGCAAGCTAACTATGGCTACACCTTC
>TRBV6-5|NA|TRBJ1-2|TRBD1
CASSQGQVAYGYTF
TGTGCCAGCAGTCAAGGACAGGTTGCCTATGGCTACACCTTC
>TRBV27|NA|TRBJ1-1|TRBD1
CASSLGQGYWASF
TGTGCCAGCAGTCTGGGACAGGGGTACTGGGCTTCCTTT
>TRBV7-9|NA|TRBJ2-7|TRBD1
CASSPQGISYEQYF
TGTGCCAGCAGCCCACAGGGGATCTCCTACGAGCAGTACTTC
>TRBV12-5|NA|TRBJ1-5|TRBD1
CASADDRGGNQPQHF
TGTGCTAGTGCCGATGACAGGGGAGGCAATCAGCCCCAGCATTTT
>TRBV5-1|NA|TRBJ2-7|TRBD2
CASSLAGRVRTDEQYF
TGCGCCAGCAGCTTGGCCGGGAGGGTAAGGACGGACGAGCAGTACTTC
>TRBV2|NA|TRBJ1-2|TRBD1
CASRTGTGTNYGYTF
TGTGCCAGCAGAACAGGGACAGGTACTAACTATGGCTACACCTTC
>TRBV7-8|NA|TRBJ2-7|TRBD2
CASSLGRGGQYF
TGTGCCAGCAGCTTAGGACGCGGGGGGCAGTACTTC
>TRBV4-1|few|TRBJ1-3|NA
CASSQPGKNVDTIYF
TGCGCCAGCAGCCAACCCGGGAAAAACGTAGACACCATATATTTT
>TRBV7-9|NA|TRBJ2-2|NA
CASSMDSTGELFF
TGTGCCAGCAGCATGGACAGCACCGGGGAGCTGTTTTTT
>TRBV5-1|NA|TRBJ1-1|TRBD1
CASSSQGGTEAFF
TGCGCCAGCAGCTCTCAGGGGGGCACTGAAGCTTTCTTT
>TRBV5-4|NA|TRBJ1-1|NA
CASSFGGGTEAFF
TGTGCCAGCAGCTTCGGGGGTGGGACTGAAGCTTTCTTT
>TRBV25-1|NA|TRBJ2-7|NA
CASSDRGASSYEQYF
TGTGCCAGCAGTGACCGCGGGGCAAGCTCCTACGAGCAGTACTTC
>TRBV19|NA|TRBJ1-2|NA
CASSIEQGLYGYTF
TGTGCCAGTAGTATTGAACAGGGCCTCTATGGCTACACCTTC
>TRBV6-4|NA|TRBJ2-7|TRBD1
CASSDALDRGCQQYF
TGTGCCAGCAGTGATGCCCTGGACAGGGGTTGTCAGCAGTACTTC
>TRBV15|NA|TRBJ2-7|NA
CATSRGQASSYEQYF
TGTGCCACCAGCAGAGGACAGGCGAGCTCCTACGAGCAGTACTTC
>TRBV6-5|NA|TRBJ2-7|TRBD2
CASSSLWRGAYEQYF
TGTGCCAGCAGTTCCCTTTGGCGGGGGGCCTACGAGCAGTACTTC
>TRBV5-4|few|TRBJ2-1|TRBD1
CASSRDRGLNEQFF
TGTGCCAGCAGCCGGGACAGGGGGCTTAATGAGCAGTTCTTC
>TRBV9|few|TRBJ1-2|TRBD1
CASSGTGVNYGYTF
TGTGCCAGCAGCGGTACAGGGGTTAACTATGGCTACACCTTC
>TRBV7-2|few|TRBJ1-4|NA
CASSFQRGNEKLFF
TGTGCCAGCAGCTTTCAACGGGGGAATGAAAAACTGTTTTTT
>TRBV7-8|NA|TRBJ2-1|TRBD2
CASSFSGAYNEQFF
TGTGCCAGCAGCTTTAGCGGGGCTTACAATGAGCAGTTCTTC
>TRBV10-3|NA|TRBJ1-1|TRBD1
CAISDPGQGDTEAFF
TGTGCCATCAGTGATCCCGGACAGGGGGACACTGAAGCTTTCTTT
>TRBV16|NA|TRBJ2-7|NA
CASSQWAGKYEQYF
TGTGCCAGCAGCCAATGGGCCGGAAAGTACGAGCAGTACTTC
>TRBV2|NA|TRBJ2-3|TRBD1
CASKDRGADTQYF
TGTGCCAGCAAGGACAGGGGCGCAGATACGCAGTATTTT
>TRBV5-1|NA|TRBJ1-4|NA
CASSLPNEKLFF
TGCGCCAGCAGCCTCCCTAATGAAAAACTGTTTTTT
>TRBV4-1|NA|TRBJ2-1|NA
CASSQEGLVNAEQFF
TGCGCCAGCAGCCAAGAGGGGCTAGTTAACGCTGAGCAGTTCTTC
>TRBV19|NA|TRBJ2-7|NA
CASSIDTDYYEQYF
TGTGCCAGTAGTATAGATACTGATTACTACGAGCAGTACTTC
>TRBV19|NA|TRBJ1-3|TRBD1
CASSSGQPGNTIYF
TGTGCCAGTAGCTCGGGACAGCCTGGAAACACCATATATTTT
>TRBV25-1|once|TRBJ2-7|TRBD2
CASIGTSGTYEQYF
TGTGCCAGCATCGGGACTAGCGGTACCTACGAGCAGTACTTC
>TRBV2|NA|TRBJ2-2|TRBD2
CASSESGGPTGELFF
TGTGCCAGCAGTGAATCGGGGGGGCCGACCGGGGAGCTGTTTTTT
>TRBV2|NA|TRBJ1-2|NA
CASSGDFWYGYTF
TGTGCCAGCAGTGGGGACTTTTGGTATGGCTACACCTTC
>TRBV5-1|NA|TRBJ1-1|NA
CASSPGGGFGTEAFF
TGCGCCAGCAGCCCGGGAGGCGGGTTTGGTACTGAAGCTTTCTTT
>TRBV18|few|TRBJ1-1|NA
CASSGTPNTEAFF
TGTGCCAGCTCAGGGACACCCAACACTGAAGCTTTCTTT
>TRBV6-5|NA|TRBJ1-4|NA
CASQGTPEKLFF
TGTGCCAGCCAAGGGACTCCTGAAAAACTGTTTTTT
>TRBV18|NA|TRBJ1-5|TRBD1
CASSPTTGQNQPQHF
TGTGCCAGCTCACCTACGACAGGGCAAAATCAGCCCCAGCATTTT
>TRBV6-4|NA|TRBJ2-2|NA
CASSDGSYTGELFF
TGTGCCAGCAGTGACGGCAGTTACACCGGGGAGCTGTTTTTT
>TRBV19|NA|TRBJ1-6|NA
CASSIERGNNSPLHF
TGTGCCAGTAGTATAGAAAGGGGGAATAATTCACCCCTCCACTTT
>TRBV19|NA|TRBJ1-5|NA
CASTKGGNQPQHF
TGTGCCAGTACCAAGGGGGGGAATCAGCCCCAGCATTTT
>TRBV7-7|NA|TRBJ2-5|NA
CASSLNPASGLYQETQYF
TGTGCTAGCAGCTTAAACCCCGCCAGCGGGTTGTACCAAGAGACCCAGTACTTC
>TRBV20-1|few|TRBJ2-3|NA
CSAVLADTQYF
TGCAGTGCTGTCCTAGCGGATACGCAGTATTTT
>TRBV6-5|NA|TRBJ2-7|NA
CASSSGSYEQYF
TGTGCCAGCAGTTCCGGGAGCTACGAGCAGTACTTC
>TRBV6-6|NA|TRBJ2-2|NA
CASSYSSAGITGELFF
TGTGCCAGCAGTTACTCATCCGCAGGGATTACCGGGGAGCTGTTTTTT